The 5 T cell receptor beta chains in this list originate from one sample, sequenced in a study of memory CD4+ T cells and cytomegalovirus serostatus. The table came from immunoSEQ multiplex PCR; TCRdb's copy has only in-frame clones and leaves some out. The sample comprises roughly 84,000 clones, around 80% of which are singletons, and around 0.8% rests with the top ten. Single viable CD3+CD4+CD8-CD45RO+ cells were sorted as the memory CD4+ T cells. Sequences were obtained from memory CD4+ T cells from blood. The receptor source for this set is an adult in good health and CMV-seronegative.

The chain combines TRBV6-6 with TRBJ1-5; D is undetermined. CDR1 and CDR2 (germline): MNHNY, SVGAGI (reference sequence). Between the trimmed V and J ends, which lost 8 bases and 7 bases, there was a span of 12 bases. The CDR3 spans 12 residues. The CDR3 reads CASGEGGQPQHF. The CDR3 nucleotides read TGTGCCAGCGGGGAGGGCGGGCAGCCCCAGCATTTT.

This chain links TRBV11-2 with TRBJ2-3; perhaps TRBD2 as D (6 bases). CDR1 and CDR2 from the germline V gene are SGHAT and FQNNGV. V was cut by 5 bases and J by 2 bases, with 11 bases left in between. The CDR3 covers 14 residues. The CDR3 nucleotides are TGTGCCAGCAGCGTGCGGGGATACACAGATACGCAGTATTTT. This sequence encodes CASSVRGYTDTQYF.

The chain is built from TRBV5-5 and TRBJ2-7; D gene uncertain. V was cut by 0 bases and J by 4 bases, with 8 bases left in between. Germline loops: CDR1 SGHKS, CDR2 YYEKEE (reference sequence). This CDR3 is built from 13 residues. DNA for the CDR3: TGTGCCAGCAGCTTGGCCCAGCAGTACGAGCAGTACTTC. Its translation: CASSLAQQYEQYF. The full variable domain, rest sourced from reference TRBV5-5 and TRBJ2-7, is DAGVTQSPTHLIKTRGQQVTLRCSPISGHKSVSWYQQVLGQGPQFIFQYYEKEERGRGNFPDRFSARQFPNYSSELNVNALLLGDSALYLCASSLAQQYEQYFGPGTRLTVT.

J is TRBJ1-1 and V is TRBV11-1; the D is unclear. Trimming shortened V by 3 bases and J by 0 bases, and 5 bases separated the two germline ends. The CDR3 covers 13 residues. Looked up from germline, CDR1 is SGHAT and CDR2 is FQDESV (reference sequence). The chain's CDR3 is CASSFELNTEAFF. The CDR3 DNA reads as TGTGCCAGCAGCTTTGAGTTGAACACTGAAGCTTTCTTT.

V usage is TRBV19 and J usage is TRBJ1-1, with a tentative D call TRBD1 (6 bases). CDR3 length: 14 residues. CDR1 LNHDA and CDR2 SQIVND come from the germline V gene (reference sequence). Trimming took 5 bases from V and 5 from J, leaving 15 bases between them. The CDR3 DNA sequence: TGTGCCAGTAGTCCATCAGGGGTGACGACTGAAGCTTTCTTT. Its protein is CASSPSGVTTEAFF.